The clone carrying this TCR beta chain was seen once. Its antigen is currently unknown. These data come from a study of cytomegalovirus exposure and HLA in healthy donors. Whole-study results and caveats: In an earlier analysis, about 87% or about 30%: the productive usage of most TCR beta V segments. Altogether, 160 or so TCR beta chains were recorded as cytomegalovirus-associated.

V lost 3 bases and J lost 6, with 14 bases in between. Germline CDR1 is LNHDA and CDR2 is SQIVND (reference sequence). This CDR3 is built from 14 residues. Amplification used 60 Vbeta primers and 13 Jbeta primers. Only in-frame clones appear in the TCRdb table, and some are missing; sequencing was by immunoSEQ multiplex PCR. The sample records about 130,000 clones, roughly 80% being singletons. The rearrangement joins TRBV19 to TRBJ1-1; a weak D match, TRBD1 (5 bases). This sequence originates from a woman in her forties in good health and CMV-seronegative. Sequencing input: PBMCs. In nucleotides, the CDR3 is TGTGCCAGTAGTATCAGCAGGGCATCGGCTGAAGCTTTCTTT. It codes for CASSISRASAEAFF.